This T cell receptor (beta chain) was found in a study of blood T cells in healthy people across ages. A second PCR, run for about 6 to 12 cycles, used a sample-barcoded 5' primer plus a J-beta primer mix. One entry per CDR3 protein results from TCRdb running MiXCR on the 5' RACE reads. The sample shows approximately 800,000 distinct CDR3 sequences, roughly 46% of them seen only once. The CDR3 is made up of 13 amino acids. In germline, CDR1 is SGHAT, CDR2 FQDESV (reference sequence). V was trimmed by 5 bases and J by 4 bases, leaving 12 bases between them. This clonotype was observed a handful of times. Its antigen remains unidentified. Investigators took 9.5 to 10 milliliters of peripheral blood from every donor. General study results and limits: Expanded clonotype shifts may have been confounded, as the donors had an unknown CMV status. Roughly linear age-related decline in beta diversity appeared, significant by age approximately 41. The study found TCR beta diversity correlated strongly with naive T cell percentage.

The receptor was derived from a man aged 80 or over in good health. The sequenced sample consisted of blood. This sequence joins TRBV11-1 and TRBJ2-7; D is perhaps TRBD1 (6 bases). The CDR3 DNA sequence: TGTGCCAGCAGCCAAGGGGGACGTTACGAGCAGTACTTC. Its translation: CASSQGGRYEQYF.